The 15 T cell receptor beta chains presented below share a single source sample, sequenced in a study of TIL therapy for anti-PD-1-resistant metastatic lung cancer. The immunoSEQ assay was v3. Using immunoSEQ multiplex PCR, the repertoire was profiled, and TCRdb retains in-frame clones only, with some absent. The top ten hold 7% to 9% of the sample, which has about 17,000 clones, 75% to 80% seen once. The time point: pre-treatment sample, taken before nivolumab and TIL therapy. The specimen comprised blood, sampled at baseline. All receptors derive from a person aged 30 to 80 with non-small cell lung cancer.

This chain connects TRBV25-1 to TRBJ2-1, with 9 bases fitting TRBD2. The CDR3 contains 18 residues. The germline CDR1 and CDR2 sequences are MGHDK and SYGVNS. J gave up 9 bases and V 3 bases, and 18 bases lay outside the gene matches. The chain's CDR3 is CASSDAGGPIDLHGEQFF. In nucleotides, the CDR3 is TGTGCCAGCAGTGATGCGGGGGGGCCCATAGATCTCCATGGTGAGCAGTTCTTC.

The rearrangement joins TRBV7-9 to TRBJ2-2, with D perhaps matching TRBD1 or TRBD2 (5 bases each). Germline V gene data show CDR1 as SEHNR and CDR2 as FQNEAQ (reference sequence). The length of the CDR3 is 15 residues. V lost 1 base, J lost 2 bases, and 8 bases lay in between. The chain's CDR3 is CASSLVGTNTGELFF. DNA of the CDR3: TGTGCCAGCAGCTTAGTGGGGACCAACACCGGGGAGCTGTTTTTT.

V is TRBV15 and J is TRBJ2-3; D is uncertain. Germline CDR1 reads LNHNV; CDR2 reads YYDKDF (reference sequence). This CDR3 is 17 amino acids long. V lost 1 base and J lost 0, with 14 bases in between. CDR3 sequence (DNA): TGTGCCACCAGCAGAGCCGCCCTTCCGTCTAGCACAGATACGCAGTATTTT. Its translation: CATSRAALPSSTDTQYF.

The chain links TRBV14 to TRBJ2-5, with TRBD1 as a possible D gene (6 bases). Trimming pared 4 bases from V and 4 bases from J, leaving 7 bases between. The length of the CDR3 is 12 residues. The V gene's germline CDR1 is SGHDN and CDR2 FVKESK. CDR3 nucleotides: TGTGCCAGCAGCCGAGGGGGAGAGACCCAGTACTTC. It yields the protein CASSRGGETQYF.

V and J are TRBV9 and TRBJ1-6; 7 bases fit TRBD1. Losses at the gene ends were 0 bases for V and 10 bases for J; bases not matched to a gene: 10. Germline V gives CDR1 SGDLS, CDR2 YYNGEE. This CDR3 is 16 amino acids long. The CDR3 nucleotides read TGTGCCAGCAGCGTAGACGGGACAGCCGATATCTCACCCCTCCACTTT. Protein: CASSVDGTADISPLHF.

The chain has TRBV5-1 and TRBJ2-3, with 7 positions matching TRBD2. The CDR3 has 16 amino acids. Trimming at V came to 0 bases and at J to 0 bases, leaving 4 bases not matched to a gene. CDR1 and CDR2 (germline): SGHRS, YFSETQ. The chain's CDR3 is CASSLGASGSTDTQYF. The CDR3 coding sequence is TGCGCCAGCAGCTTGGGTGCTAGCGGTAGCACAGATACGCAGTATTTT.

In nucleotides, the CDR3 is TGTGCCAGCAGCGGGGCTTCCGAGGGGACTGAAGCTTTCTTT. Its translation: CASSGASEGTEAFF. The genes are TRBV9 and TRBJ1-1, with D perhaps TRBD1 (5 bases). V gave up 3 bases and J gave up 5 bases, with 14 bases separating them. This CDR3 is built from 14 residues. Germline V gene data show CDR1 as SGDLS and CDR2 as YYNGEE.

The chain links TRBV27 to TRBJ1-6, with a possible D match to TRBD1 (6 bases). This CDR3 has 13 amino acids. Germline CDR1 is MNHEY and CDR2 is SMNVEV (reference sequence). With 6 bases removed from V and 8 bases from J, the gap between germline ends came to 11 bases. The CDR3 loop reads CASSPNRDSPLHF. Here the CDR3 DNA reads TGTGCCAGCAGCCCTAACAGGGATTCACCCCTCCACTTT.

The chain uses TRBV11-2 and TRBJ2-1; no reliable D call. Trimming cost V 6 bases and J 9 bases, with 12 bases left between them. The CDR3 is 12 residues long. The germline gives CDR1 SGHAT, CDR2 FQNNGV. CDR3 DNA sequence: TGTGCCAGCAGTCCCTTATCGTCTGAGCAGTTCTTC. It codes for CASSPLSSEQFF.

The chain employs TRBV6-2 or TRBV6-3 and TRBJ1-2; no definite D call. In germline, CDR1 is MNHEY, CDR2 SVGEGT. V was pared by 0 bases and J by 8 bases, with 10 bases between. The CDR3 extends over 13 amino acids. CDR3 coding DNA: TGTGCCAGCAGTTACTCGCCGTGGTTAGGCTACACCTTC. It encodes CASSYSPWLGYTF.

This chain connects TRBV4-2 to TRBJ2-7; D is perhaps TRBD2 (7 bases). The CDR3 spans 17 residues. The V end was cut by 4 bases, the J end by 4 bases, with 23 bases between. The germline CDR1 and CDR2 sequences are LGHNA and YNFKEQ. The CDR3 here is CASSRSLSGEGEYEQYF. CDR3 sequence (DNA): TGTGCCAGCAGCCGGAGTCTGAGCGGGGAGGGGGAGTACGAGCAGTACTTC.

The rearrangement uses TRBV6-5 and TRBJ1-6; D is unresolved. Per germline, CDR1 MNHEY and CDR2 SVGAGI. CDR3 length equals 16 residues. V lost 2 bases, J lost 10 bases, and 18 bases lay in between. CDR3 residues: CASSYVPARSQSPLHF. The CDR3 DNA sequence: TGTGCCAGCAGTTACGTCCCGGCCCGCTCGCAGTCACCCCTCCACTTT.

This chain links TRBV10-3 with TRBJ2-6, with D unresolved. V lost 7 bases, J lost 0 bases, and 10 bases lay in between. CDR1 is ENHRY and CDR2 is SYGVKD in the germline V gene. The CDR3 runs to 15 residues. In DNA form, the CDR3 reads TGTGCCATCACCCCGAGCCTCTCTGGGGCCAACGTCCTGACTTTC. Translating it yields CAITPSLSGANVLTF.

V usage is TRBV5-1 and J usage is TRBJ2-1; tentatively, D is TRBD1 (5 bases). The ends were cut back, 7 bases at V and 9 bases at J, with 29 bases in the middle. Germline CDR1 reads SGHRS; CDR2 reads YFSETQ. This CDR3 has 17 amino acids. CDR3 sequence reads: CASSRDPWGATSSEQFF. The CDR3, as DNA: TGCGCCAGCTCACGTGACCCCTGGGGCGCCACCAGTAGTGAGCAGTTCTTC.

V is TRBV6-4 and J is TRBJ2-7; 12 bases agree with TRBD2. J lost 5 bases, V lost 8 bases, and 19 bases had no gene match. The CDR3 contains 18 residues. Germline V gene sequence: CDR1 MRHNA, CDR2 SNTAGT. CDR3 loop: CASHGPIRASGGANEQYF. The CDR3 bases are TGTGCCAGCCACGGACCAATAAGAGCTAGCGGGGGGGCCAACGAGCAGTACTTC.